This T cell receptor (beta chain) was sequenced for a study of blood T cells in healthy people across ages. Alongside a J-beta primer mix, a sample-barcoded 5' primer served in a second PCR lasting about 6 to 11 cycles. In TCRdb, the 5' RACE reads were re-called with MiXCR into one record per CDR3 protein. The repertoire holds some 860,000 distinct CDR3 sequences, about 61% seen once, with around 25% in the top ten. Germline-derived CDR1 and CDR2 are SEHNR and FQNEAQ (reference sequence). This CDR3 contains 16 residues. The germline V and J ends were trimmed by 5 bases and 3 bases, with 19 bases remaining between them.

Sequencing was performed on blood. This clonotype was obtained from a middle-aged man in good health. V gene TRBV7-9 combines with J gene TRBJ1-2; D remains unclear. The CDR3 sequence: CASSPTLSEGDYGYTF. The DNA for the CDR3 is TGTGCCAGCAGCCCCACTCTCTCGGAAGGTGACTATGGCTACACCTTC.